The 29 T cell receptor beta chains given below trace back to one sample, sequenced in a study of shared clonotypes between healthy human individuals. Assay used: immunoSEQ multiplex PCR; TCRdb lists only in-frame clones, some missing. The profile covers about 960,000 clones, with over 75% appearing a single time and over 1.3% taken by the ten largest. Sequences were obtained from memory CD4+ T cells sorted from blood. Subset noted: CD45RA-negative fraction. The source of these receptors is a man between 18 and 35 years old in good health.

The V gene is TRBV5-5, the J gene TRBJ2-4, with TRBD2 matching 7 bases. The CDR3 contains 17 residues. V trimming: 0 bases; J trimming: 0 bases; junction bases outside the gene matches: 6. In germline, CDR1 is SGHKS, CDR2 YYEKEE (reference sequence). The CDR3 DNA reads TGTGCCAGCAGCTTGGAAGGGGCGGGAGCAGCCAAAAACATTCAGTACTTC. This encodes CASSLEGAGAAKNIQYF.

The chain carries TRBV5-1 and TRBJ2-6; the match to TRBD1 covers 9 bases. The V gene end was trimmed by 3 bases and the J gene end by 4 bases; junction bases not matched to a gene: 8. This CDR3 has 17 residues. Germline CDR1 and CDR2: SGHRS and YFSETQ. The CDR3 spells CASSSSRDRAGANVLTF. The CDR3 DNA sequence: TGCGCCAGCAGCTCGTCCCGGGACAGGGCAGGGGCCAACGTCCTGACTTTC.

This clone showed up many times. The rearrangement joins TRBV7-2 to TRBJ2-7; TRBD2 might be the D (6 bases). Per germline, CDR1 SGHTA and CDR2 FQGNSA. The CDR3 sequence is 13 residues long. V lost 5 bases and J 6 bases, leaving 14 bases between the germline ends. This CDR3 is CASSPTGRPEQYF. The CDR3 DNA follows: TGTGCCAGCAGCCCGACCGGGAGACCCGAGCAGTACTTC.

The rearrangement links TRBV2 to TRBJ2-2; D gene unclear. CDR1 is SNHLY and CDR2 is FYNNEI in the germline V gene. The CDR3 is 15 residues long. The ends were cut back, 5 bases at V and 0 bases at J, with 10 bases in the middle. The CDR3 bases are TGTGCCAGCAGTTTAGAGGAAGCGAACACCGGGGAGCTGTTTTTT. Its translation is CASSLEEANTGELFF.

The chain links TRBV10-3 to TRBJ2-2, with D possibly being TRBD2 (6 bases). The CDR3 covers 16 residues. CDR1 and CDR2 from the germline V gene are ENHRY and SYGVKD. Trimming cost V 2 bases and J 5 bases, with 15 bases left between them. The CDR3 loop reads CAISEPTAAGTGELFF. For the CDR3, the DNA is TGTGCCATCAGTGAGCCGACTGCCGCGGGGACCGGGGAGCTGTTTTTT.

The chain uses TRBV7-8 and TRBJ2-5, with 14 bases lining up with TRBD2. CDR1 and CDR2 (germline): SGHVS, FQNEAQ. V lost 4 bases to trimming and J lost 5 bases; unmatched junction nucleotides: 12. This CDR3 region has 18 residues. The CDR3 nucleotides are TGTGCCAGCAGCTCCCCCCTCAAGACTAGCGGGAGGGTGGAGACCCAGTACTTC. Its protein product is CASSSPLKTSGRVETQYF.

This clone was detected only once. J is TRBJ2-7 and V is TRBV7-9, with TRBD2 matching over 7 bases. This CDR3 is 15 amino acids long. Germline V gene lookup returns CDR1 SEHNR and CDR2 FQNEAQ (reference sequence). V was pared by 5 bases and J by 1 base, with 8 bases of the junction left unmatched. In DNA form, the CDR3 reads TGTGCCAGCAGCCCCGCGGGGGAACTATCCTACGAGCAGTACTTC. This codes for CASSPAGELSYEQYF. Based on the CDR3 plus reference TRBV7-9 and TRBJ2-7, the full variable domain is DTGVSQNPRHKITKRGQNVTFRCDPISEHNRLYWYRQTLGQGPEFLTYFQNEAQLEKSRLLSDRFSAERPKGSFSTLEIQRTEQGDSAMYLCASSPAGELSYEQYFGPGTRLTVT.

The chain uses TRBV2 and TRBJ2-7; 10 nucleotides line up with TRBD2. Germline V CDR1 and CDR2: SNHLY, FYNNEI. V lost 3 bases to trimming and J lost 2 bases; unmatched junction nucleotides: 4. The CDR3 sequence is 15 residues long. This chain's CDR3 is CASSDEAGGPYEQYF. In nucleotides, the CDR3 is TGTGCCAGCAGTGACGAAGCGGGAGGGCCCTACGAGCAGTACTTC.

The chain carries TRBV21-1 and TRBJ2-3. TRBV21-1 is designated a pseudogene. The CDR3 runs to 16 residues. CDR3 nucleotides: TGTGCCAGCAGCAAACCCGAGGGGCGAGGGAAAGATACGCAGTATTTT. As protein: CASSKPEGRGKDTQYF.

The rearrangement joins TRBV6-1 to TRBJ1-1, with 7 bases that match TRBD1. CDR3 length equals 14 residues. From germline, CDR1 is MNHNS and CDR2 SASEGT. V was pared by 7 bases and J by 0 bases, with 5 bases of the junction left unmatched. The CDR3 protein is CASIPRGMNTEAFF. CDR3 coding DNA: TGTGCCAGCATCCCCAGGGGGATGAACACTGAAGCTTTCTTT.

The gene calls are TRBV30 and TRBJ1-2; 9 bases are shared with TRBD1. The CDR3 runs to 13 residues. Per the germline V gene, CDR1 is GTSNPN and CDR2 is SVGIG (reference sequence). With 3 bases clipped from V and 7 bases from J, the junction kept 6 bases outside the gene matches. The CDR3 coding sequence is TGTGCCTGGAGAGGACAGGGGACTTTTGGCTACACCTTC. Its protein is CAWRGQGTFGYTF.

The rearrangement links TRBV5-4 to TRBJ2-3; 9 positions match TRBD2. The germline V gene has CDR1 SGHNT and CDR2 YYREEE (reference sequence). The CDR3 is 15 residues long. V was pared by 5 bases and J by 0 bases, with 4 bases of the junction left unmatched. The CDR3 here is CASSLSGRSTDTQYF. In DNA, the CDR3 is TGTGCCAGCAGTCTTAGCGGGAGAAGCACAGATACGCAGTATTTT.

As for this clone: This CDR3 is also generated by other DNA sequences in the sample. The chain combines TRBV19 with TRBJ1-3; D is uncertain. This CDR3 contains 13 residues. Looked up from germline, CDR1 is LNHDA and CDR2 is SQIVND (reference sequence). V gave up 3 bases and J gave up 0 bases, with 3 bases separating them. The CDR3, as DNA: TGTGCCAGTAGTATCTCCTCTGGAAACACCATATATTTT. It is translated as CASSISSGNTIYF.

This chain joins TRBV18 and TRBJ1-5; D remains unclear. Germline V gene lookup returns CDR1 KGHSH and CDR2 LQKENI. The germline V and J ends were trimmed by 2 bases and 1 base, with 6 bases remaining between them. This CDR3 contains 14 residues. CDR3 sequence: CASSPDQSNQPQHF. CDR3 DNA: TGTGCCAGCTCACCAGACCAAAGCAATCAGCCCCAGCATTTT.

The chain couples TRBV6-5 to TRBJ1-4; D call uncertain. Trimming shortened V by 0 bases and J by 8 bases, and 13 bases separated the two germline ends. This CDR3 contains 15 residues. Germline lookup yields CDR1 MNHEY and CDR2 SVGAGI. CDR3 protein: CASSYSGQRWEKLFF. CDR3 DNA sequence: TGTGCCAGCAGTTACTCTGGGCAGAGGTGGGAAAAACTGTTTTTT.

This clone was picked up one time. The rearrangement uses TRBV5-8 and TRBJ2-7; TRBD1 aligns across 8 bases. The CDR3 has 15 residues. V gave up 4 bases and J gave up 4 bases; unmatched junction bases: 10. Germline CDR1 reads SGHTS; CDR2 reads YDEGEE. The CDR3, as DNA: TGTGCCAGCAGCCTAGGACAGGGCGCAGATTACGAGCAGTACTTC. Its protein is CASSLGQGADYEQYF.

Of note for this clone: Other DNA sequences in the sample encode the same CDR3. The CDR3: CASSFGDSNQPQHF. For the CDR3, the DNA is TGCGCCAGCAGCTTTGGGGACAGTAATCAGCCCCAGCATTTT. The chain has TRBV5-1 and TRBJ1-5; 7 bases fit TRBD1. The trim removed 2 bases at V and 4 bases at J, leaving 3 bases unmatched. Germline lookup yields CDR1 SGHRS and CDR2 YFSETQ. The CDR3 contains 14 residues.

V and J are TRBV30 and TRBJ2-5; 12 nucleotides match TRBD1. This CDR3 is built from 15 residues. J was trimmed by 5 bases and V by 6 bases; bases with no gene match: 10. The germline gives CDR1 GTSNPN, CDR2 SVGIG (reference sequence). The CDR3, as DNA: TGTGCCTGCCGGGACAGGGGGCGAAAACTGGAGACCCAGTACTTC. Translated: CACRDRGRKLETQYF.

This clone came up once. V is TRBV5-6 and J is TRBJ1-1; D uncertain. V lost 1 base to trimming and J lost 11 bases, with 15 bases between them. The CDR3 is made up of 13 amino acids. The V gene's germline CDR1 is SGHDT and CDR2 YYEEEE. CDR3 protein: CASSLMPAGEAFF. The DNA of the CDR3 is TGTGCCAGCAGCTTGATGCCAGCGGGTGAGGCTTTCTTT. Full variable domain (rest looked up from reference TRBV5-6 and TRBJ1-1): DAGVTQSPTHLIKTRGQQVTLRCSPKSGHDTVSWYQQALGQGPQFIFQYYEEEERQRGNFPDRFSGHQFPNYSSELNVNALLLGDSALYLCASSLMPAGEAFFGQGTRLTVV.

The genes are TRBV11-2 and TRBJ1-2; D is unclear. The length of the CDR3 is 13 residues. Germline-derived CDR1 and CDR2 are SGHAT and FQNNGV. Trimming removed 5 bases at V and 4 bases at J, with 11 bases between. The CDR3 protein is CASSAGPIYGYTF. CDR3 bases: TGTGCCAGCAGCGCCGGACCGATCTATGGCTACACCTTC.

V and J are TRBV9 and TRBJ2-2; 10 bases map to TRBD2. Germline trimming cut 1 base from V and 4 bases from J; bases unmatched to any gene: 4. The CDR3 loop spans 16 amino acids. The V gene's germline CDR1 is SGDLS and CDR2 YYNGEE. The CDR3 coding sequence is TGTGCCAGCAGCGTAATGGCTAGCGGGGGCACCGGGGAGCTGTTTTTT. Its protein product is CASSVMASGGTGELFF.

This clone appeared a single time. This sequence joins TRBV7-9 and TRBJ2-7; perhaps TRBD1 as D (5 bases). The V gene's germline CDR1 is SEHNR and CDR2 FQNEAQ (reference sequence). The CDR3 is 19 residues long. With 3 bases removed from V and 0 bases from J, the gap between germline ends came to 24 bases. The CDR3 region is CASSFGLLHRAGISYEQYF. CDR3 DNA: TGTGCCAGCAGCTTTGGTCTCCTTCATCGGGCAGGGATCTCCTACGAGCAGTACTTC.

As for this clone: It may be a read error: a sequence one base away is much more abundant. Different DNA sequences within this sample yield the same CDR3. The gene calls are TRBV5-1 and TRBJ1-1; the D is unclear. CDR1 is SGHRS, CDR2 YFSETQ, per germline. The V and J ends lost 0 bases and 1 base respectively, with 4 bases between them. CDR3 size: 13 residues. The DNA of the CDR3 is TGCGCCAGCAGCTTGGCCGGGAACACTGAAGCTTTCTTT. Translated: CASSLAGNTEAFF.

The V call is TRBV9, the J call TRBJ2-7; D possibly matches TRBD1 or TRBD2 (5 bases each). Trimming took 2 bases from V and 3 from J, leaving 12 bases between them. Germline CDR1 is SGDLS and CDR2 is YYNGEE. The CDR3 runs to 14 residues. CDR3 DNA: TGTGCCAGCAGCGTCGGGACGGGAAACTACGAGCAGTACTTC. Translation: CASSVGTGNYEQYF.

V and J are TRBV6-5 and TRBJ2-5; 10 positions agree with TRBD1. Germline V gene lookup returns CDR1 MNHEY and CDR2 SVGAGI. CDR3 length: 15 residues. Trimming cost V 6 bases and J 7 bases; bases outside gene matches: 11. The CDR3 DNA reads as TGTGCCAGCAGCAAACCGGGACAGGGGACCGGGACCCAGTACTTC. This translates into CASSKPGQGTGTQYF.

The J gene is TRBJ1-5, the V gene TRBV5-1, with 7 bases lining up with TRBD1. V gave up 4 bases and J gave up 5 bases; unmatched junction bases: 3. The CDR3 is made up of 13 amino acids. Germline V gene data show CDR1 as SGHRS and CDR2 as YFSETQ. This chain's CDR3 is CASSPGQDQPQHF. In DNA, the CDR3 is TGCGCCAGCAGCCCTGGACAGGATCAGCCCCAGCATTTT.

Written as DNA, the CDR3 is TGTGCCAGTAGTATTGTGGGGAAGACAGGGACAGACGGCTACACCTTC. Translating gives CASSIVGKTGTDGYTF. This chain links TRBV19 with TRBJ1-2, with 7 bases aligning to TRBD1. CDR1 and CDR2 from the germline V gene are LNHDA and SQIVND (reference sequence). The junction had 15 bases not matched to a gene; V was cut back by 3 bases and J by 8 bases. The CDR3 sequence is 16 residues long.

This sequence joins TRBV11-2 and TRBJ2-3, with 7 nucleotides matching TRBD2. The CDR3 runs 16 residues. Germline CDR1 is SGHAT and CDR2 is FQNNGV. Trimming took 5 bases from V and 2 from J; bases not matched to a gene: 10. The CDR3 region has the DNA TGTGCCAGCAGCCGGATCCTAGCGGTTCCCACAGATACGCAGTATTTT. Amino acid sequence: CASSRILAVPTDTQYF.

The chain employs TRBV5-6 and TRBJ2-1; 14 bases match TRBD2. The CDR3 runs 16 residues. Germline CDR1 is SGHDT and CDR2 is YYEEEE. V shed 5 bases and J 7 bases; nucleotides not matched to a gene: 8. CDR3 bases: TGTGCCAGCAGTCCGGTGGGACTAGCGGGAGAGAATGAGCAGTTCTTC. Encoded protein: CASSPVGLAGENEQFF.